This T cell receptor (beta chain) stems from a study of cytomegalovirus exposure and HLA in healthy donors. Trimming removed 1 base from V and 0 bases from J, with 9 bases in between. Per the germline V gene, CDR1 is SNHLY and CDR2 is FYNNEI. The CDR3 is 15 residues long. This clone was seen only a few times. This PCR relied on a set of 60 Vbeta primers and 13 Jbeta primers. Sequencing was performed with immunoSEQ multiplex PCR; in TCRdb, only in-frame clones are kept and a portion is missing. The sample includes 150,000 to 200,000 clones, under 80% of them seen just once. The clonotype originates from a woman aged 30 to 39 in good health and CMV-seronegative. The V call is TRBV2, the J call TRBJ1-1, with D possibly matching TRBD1 (5 bases). The sequencing input was PBMCs. CDR3: CASSEDAGMNTEAFF. The DNA for the CDR3 is TGTGCCAGCAGTGAAGACGCAGGGATGAACACTGAAGCTTTCTTT.